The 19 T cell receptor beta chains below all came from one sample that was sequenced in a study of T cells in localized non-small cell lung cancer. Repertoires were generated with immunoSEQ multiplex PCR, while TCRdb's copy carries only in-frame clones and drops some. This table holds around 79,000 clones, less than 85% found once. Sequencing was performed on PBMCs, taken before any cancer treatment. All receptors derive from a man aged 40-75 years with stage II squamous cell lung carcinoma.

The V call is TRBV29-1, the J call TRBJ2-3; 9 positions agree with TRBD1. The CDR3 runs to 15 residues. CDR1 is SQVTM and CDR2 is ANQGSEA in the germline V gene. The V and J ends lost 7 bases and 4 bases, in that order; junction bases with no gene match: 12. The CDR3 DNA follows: TGCAGCGGGTCGCCTACAGGGGGCCCGGCAGATACGCAGTATTTT. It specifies CSGSPTGGPADTQYF.

The CDR3 bases are TGTGCCAGCAGCTTAAGTCAGCCAGCACCTACCGGGGAGCTGTTTTTT. Its translation: CASSLSQPAPTGELFF. The chain couples TRBV7-9 to TRBJ2-2; D remains unclear. Trimming removed 2 bases from V and 5 bases from J, with 15 bases in between. Germline CDR1 is SEHNR and CDR2 is FQNEAQ (reference sequence). The CDR3 consists of 16 residues. The variable domain in full, with the rest retrieved from reference TRBV7-9 and TRBJ2-2, is DTGVSQNPRHKITKRGQNVTFRCDPISEHNRLYWYRQTLGQGPEFLTYFQNEAQLEKSRLLSDRFSAERPKGSFSTLEIQRTEQGDSAMYLCASSLSQPAPTGELFFGEGSRLTVL.

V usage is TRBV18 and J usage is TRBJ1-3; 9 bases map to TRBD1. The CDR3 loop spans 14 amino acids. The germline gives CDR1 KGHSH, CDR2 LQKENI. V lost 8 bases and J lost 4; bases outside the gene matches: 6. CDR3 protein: CASETGGAGNTIYF. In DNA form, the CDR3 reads TGTGCCAGCGAGACAGGGGGAGCCGGAAACACCATATATTTT.

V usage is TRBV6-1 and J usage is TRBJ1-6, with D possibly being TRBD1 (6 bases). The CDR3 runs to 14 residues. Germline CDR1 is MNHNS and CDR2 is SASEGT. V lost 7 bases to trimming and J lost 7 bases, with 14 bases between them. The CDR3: CASTGYRGNSPLHF. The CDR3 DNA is TGTGCCAGCACAGGATATAGGGGGAATTCACCCCTCCACTTT.

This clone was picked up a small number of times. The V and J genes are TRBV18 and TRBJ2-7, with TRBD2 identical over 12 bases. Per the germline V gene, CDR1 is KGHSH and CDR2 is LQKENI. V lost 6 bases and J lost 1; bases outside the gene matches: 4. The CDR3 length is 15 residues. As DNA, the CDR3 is TGTGCCAGCTCTTCAGGACTAGCGGGATCCTACGAGCAGTACTTC. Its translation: CASSSGLAGSYEQYF.

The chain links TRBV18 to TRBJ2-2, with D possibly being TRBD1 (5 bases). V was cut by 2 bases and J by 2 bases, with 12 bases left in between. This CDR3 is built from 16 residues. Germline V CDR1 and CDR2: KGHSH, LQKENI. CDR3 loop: CASSPMQGGNTGELFF. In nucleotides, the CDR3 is TGTGCCAGCTCACCAATGCAGGGCGGTAACACCGGGGAGCTGTTTTTT. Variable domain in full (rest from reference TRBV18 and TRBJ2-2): NAGVMQNPRHLVRRRGQEARLRCSPMKGHSHVYWYRQLPEEGLKFMVYLQKENIIDESGMPKERFSAEFPKEGPSILRIQQVVRGDSAAYFCASSPMQGGNTGELFFGEGSRLTVL.

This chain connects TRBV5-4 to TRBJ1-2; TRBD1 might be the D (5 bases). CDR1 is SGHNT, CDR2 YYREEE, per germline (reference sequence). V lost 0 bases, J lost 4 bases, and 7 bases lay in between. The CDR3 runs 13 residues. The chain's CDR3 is CASSLGQPYGYTF. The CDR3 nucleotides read TGTGCCAGCAGCTTGGGACAGCCCTATGGCTACACCTTC.

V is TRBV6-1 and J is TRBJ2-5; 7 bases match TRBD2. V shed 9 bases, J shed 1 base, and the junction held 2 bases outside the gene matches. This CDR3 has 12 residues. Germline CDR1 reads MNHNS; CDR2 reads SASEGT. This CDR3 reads CASRGSQETQYF. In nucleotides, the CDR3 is TGTGCCAGTCGCGGGAGCCAAGAGACCCAGTACTTC.

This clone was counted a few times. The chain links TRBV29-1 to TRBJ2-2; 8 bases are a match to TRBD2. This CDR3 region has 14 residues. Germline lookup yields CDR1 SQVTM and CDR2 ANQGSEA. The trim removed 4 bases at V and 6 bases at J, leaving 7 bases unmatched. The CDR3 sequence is CSVVKGLEAGELFF. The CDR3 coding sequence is TGCAGCGTTGTTAAGGGACTAGAGGCCGGGGAGCTGTTTTTT.

The CDR3 coding sequence is TGTGCCAGCAGCCCCTGGTCCCAAGAGACCCAGTACTTC. Translation: CASSPWSQETQYF. V and J are TRBV7-9 and TRBJ2-5; D remains ambiguous. CDR3 length: 13 amino acids. V shed 5 bases and J shed 1 base, with 8 bases lying between them. The germline CDR1 and CDR2 sequences are SEHNR and FQNEAQ (reference sequence). The entire variable domain, with the rest obtained from reference TRBV7-9 and TRBJ2-5, is as follows: DTGVSQNPRHKITKRGQNVTFRCDPISEHNRLYWYRQTLGQGPEFLTYFQNEAQLEKSRLLSDRFSAERPKGSFSTLEIQRTEQGDSAMYLCASSPWSQETQYFGPGTRLLVL.

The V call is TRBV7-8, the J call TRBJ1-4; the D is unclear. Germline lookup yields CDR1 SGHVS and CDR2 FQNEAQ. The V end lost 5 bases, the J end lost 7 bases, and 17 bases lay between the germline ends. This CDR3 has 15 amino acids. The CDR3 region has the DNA TGTGCCAGCAGCCCCGAGGTAGGGCGGGGTGAAAAACTGTTTTTT. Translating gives CASSPEVGRGEKLFF.

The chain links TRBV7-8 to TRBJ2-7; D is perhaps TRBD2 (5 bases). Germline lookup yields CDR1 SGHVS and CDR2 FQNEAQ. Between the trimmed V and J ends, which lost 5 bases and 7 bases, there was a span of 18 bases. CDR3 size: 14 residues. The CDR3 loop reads CASSPNEGRIEQYF. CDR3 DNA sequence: TGTGCCAGCAGCCCCAACGAGGGTAGGATTGAGCAGTACTTC.

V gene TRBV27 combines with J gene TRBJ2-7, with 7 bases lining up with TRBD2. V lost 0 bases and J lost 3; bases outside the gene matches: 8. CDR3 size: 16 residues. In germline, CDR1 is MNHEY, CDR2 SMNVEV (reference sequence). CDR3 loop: CASSLSTRGVHYEQYF. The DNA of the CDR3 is TGTGCCAGCAGTTTATCGACCCGGGGGGTACACTACGAGCAGTACTTC.

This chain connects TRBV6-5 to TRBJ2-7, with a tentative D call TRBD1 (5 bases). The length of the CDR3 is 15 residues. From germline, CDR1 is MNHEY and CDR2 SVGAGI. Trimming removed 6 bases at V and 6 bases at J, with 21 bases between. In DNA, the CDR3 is TGTGCCAGCAGCCGGGTGACAGCTACTAACACCGAGCAGTACTTC. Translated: CASSRVTATNTEQYF.

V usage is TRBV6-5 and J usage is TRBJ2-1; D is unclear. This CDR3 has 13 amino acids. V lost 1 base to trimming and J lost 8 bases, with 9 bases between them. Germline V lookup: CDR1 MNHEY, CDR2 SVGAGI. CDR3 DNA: TGTGCCAGCAGTTACTTAAAGTACGATGAGCAGTTCTTC. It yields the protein CASSYLKYDEQFF.

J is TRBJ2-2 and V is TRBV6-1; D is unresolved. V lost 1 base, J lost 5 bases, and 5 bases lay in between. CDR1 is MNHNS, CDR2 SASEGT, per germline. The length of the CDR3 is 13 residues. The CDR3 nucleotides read TGTGCCAGCAGTGAAGTGGGTACCGGGGAGCTGTTTTTT. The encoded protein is CASSEVGTGELFF.

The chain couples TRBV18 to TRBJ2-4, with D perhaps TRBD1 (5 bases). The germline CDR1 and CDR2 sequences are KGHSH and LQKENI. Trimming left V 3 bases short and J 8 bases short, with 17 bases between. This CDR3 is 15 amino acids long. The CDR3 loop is CASSPSQGGSDIQYF. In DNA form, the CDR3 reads TGTGCCAGCTCACCTAGCCAGGGCGGCTCGGACATTCAGTACTTC.

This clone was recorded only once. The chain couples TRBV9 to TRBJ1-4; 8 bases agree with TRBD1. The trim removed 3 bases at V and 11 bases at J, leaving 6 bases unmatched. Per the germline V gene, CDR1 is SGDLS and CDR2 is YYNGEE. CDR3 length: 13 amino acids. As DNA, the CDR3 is TGTGCCAGCAGCGCCCCAGGGGGCGATAAACTGTTTTTT. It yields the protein CASSAPGGDKLFF.

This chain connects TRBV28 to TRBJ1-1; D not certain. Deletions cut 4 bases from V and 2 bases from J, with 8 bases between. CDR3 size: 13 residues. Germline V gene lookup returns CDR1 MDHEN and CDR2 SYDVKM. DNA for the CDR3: TGTGCCAGCAGTTGGGCTATAAACACTGAAGCTTTCTTT. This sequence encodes CASSWAINTEAFF.